This T cell receptor (beta chain) was captured in a study of cytomegalovirus exposure and HLA in healthy donors. V shed 9 bases and J shed 5 bases, with 13 bases lying between them. The germline V gene has CDR1 SNHLY and CDR2 FYNNEI. This CDR3 spans 12 amino acids. For this clone: Antigen unknown.

Findings and limits, study-wide: From TCR beta sequences, most subjects' HLA-A and HLA-B alleles were reportedly predicted accurately. In an earlier analysis, in 540 or so donors, most V segments appeared productive either ~87% or ~30% of the time. Follow-up analysis found HLA locus-dependent TCR association rates, highest for DRB1 and lowest for HLA-C.

The PCR used 60 Vbeta and 13 Jbeta primers. Profiling relied on immunoSEQ multiplex PCR, and the TCRdb table lists in-frame clones only, not all of them. The sample records roughly 140,000 clones, roughly four fifths being singletons. Sequenced: PBMCs. V gene TRBV2 combines with J gene TRBJ2-5, with a weak D call TRBD2 (7 bases). This sequence originates from a man in his forties in good health and CMV-seropositive. CDR3 sequence (DNA): TGTGCCAGAGGGGGGGCGTACGAGACCCAGTACTTC. Amino acids: CARGGAYETQYF.